This entry describes one TCR beta chain. The antigen is unknown. The entry originates in a study of blood T cells in healthy people across ages. The study's findings and limits: Measured against age, TCR beta diversity per million T cells decreased in a roughly linear manner.

Per sample, a minimum of 6.5 million PBMCs were isolated. Per sample, extraction of total RNA gave at least 6 micrograms in every case. The authors ran a second PCR of roughly 6 to 12 cycles using a sample-barcoded 5' primer and a J-beta primer mix. TCRdb used MiXCR to reprocess the 5' RACE reads, holding one entry per CDR3 protein. The table shows 700,000 to 900,000 distinct CDR3 sequences, with 50% to 65% occurring only once. The CDR3 runs 12 residues. Trimming removed 1 base from V and 3 bases from J, with 4 bases in between. The germline V gene has CDR1 SGHTA and CDR2 FQGNSA. The sample was blood. This TCR came from a man older than 75 in good health. The rearrangement links TRBV7-2 to TRBJ2-7; D call uncertain. Here the CDR3 reads CASSLVHYEQYF. The DNA for the CDR3 is TGTGCCAGCAGCTTAGTCCACTACGAGCAGTACTTC. Based on the CDR3 plus reference TRBV7-2 and TRBJ2-7, the full variable domain is GAGVSQSPSNKVTEKGKDVELRCDPISGHTALYWYRQSLGQGLEFLIYFQGNSAPDKSGLPSDRFSAERTGGSVSTLTIQRTQQEDSAVYLCASSLVHYEQYFGPGTRLTVT.